Following are 8 T cell receptor beta chains from one sample sequenced in a study of T-cell memory formation after mild COVID-19. TCRdb redid the calling of the 5' RACE reads with MiXCR, one entry per CDR3 protein. The sample records hundreds of thousands of distinct CDR3 sequences, roughly 20% being singletons. What was sequenced was PBMCs or a T cell subset sorted from them (not recorded which). Receptor source: an adult woman who had mild COVID-19 (a few samples of this study predate the infection). Cell type and time point are not known.

The genes are TRBV12-3 or TRBV12-4 and TRBJ2-5; 14 bases agree with TRBD2. Unmatched junction bases numbered 9, after V lost 5 bases and J lost 4 bases. The CDR3 extends over 17 amino acids. This CDR3 reads CASSPGTSGGHSETQYF. CDR3 in DNA: TGTGCCAGCAGTCCCGGGACTAGCGGGGGACACTCAGAGACCCAGTACTTC.

Only a few counts were recorded for this clonotype. The chain employs TRBV6-5 and TRBJ2-5; TRBD1 matches at 7 bases. CDR1 and CDR2 (germline): MNHEY, SVGAGI. V lost 4 bases to trimming and J lost 4 bases; unmatched junction nucleotides: 9. The CDR3 sequence is 15 residues long. The CDR3 coding sequence is TGTGCCAGCAGTTCCGGGACAGAGACCGTAGAGACCCAGTACTTC. Its protein is CASSSGTETVETQYF.

V usage is TRBV19 and J usage is TRBJ1-1, with D perhaps TRBD1 (5 bases). Germline V gene lookup returns CDR1 LNHDA and CDR2 SQIVND (reference sequence). Trimming pared 7 bases from V and 4 bases from J, leaving 19 bases between. The CDR3 loop spans 15 amino acids. This CDR3 reads CASTLRSGAFTEAFF. The CDR3, as DNA: TGTGCCAGTACCCTCCGAAGCGGGGCGTTCACTGAAGCTTTCTTT.

The rearrangement links TRBV10-3 to TRBJ2-1; 7 bases are a match to TRBD2. This CDR3 comprises 18 residues. Germline trimming cut 1 base from V and 3 bases from J; bases unmatched to any gene: 12. Germline CDR1 is ENHRY and CDR2 is SYGVKD. The DNA for the CDR3 is TGTGCCATCAGTGAGTTTCCTAGCGGCCGTAGCTACTACAATGAGCAGTTCTTC. This sequence encodes CAISEFPSGRSYYNEQFF.

This sequence joins TRBV7-9 and TRBJ2-7; 8 positions agree with TRBD1. Losses at the gene ends were 6 bases for V and 7 bases for J; bases not matched to a gene: 11. Germline V CDR1 and CDR2: SEHNR, FQNEAQ (reference sequence). The CDR3 consists of 14 residues. This CDR3 is CASSSKDRVGEQYF. The CDR3 nucleotides are TGTGCCAGCAGTTCAAAGGACAGGGTAGGGGAGCAGTACTTC.

This clonotype was seen many times. The chain is built from TRBV6-4 and TRBJ2-3, with 9 bases lining up with TRBD2. J gave up 0 bases and V 5 bases, and 3 bases lay outside the gene matches. Germline lookup yields CDR1 MRHNA and CDR2 SNTAGT. This CDR3 contains 15 residues. The CDR3 DNA reads as TGTGCCAGCAGTTCGACTAGCGGTAGCACAGATACGCAGTATTTT. Translating gives CASSSTSGSTDTQYF.

The chain joins TRBV6-2 or TRBV6-3 to TRBJ2-6, with D uncertain. The germline CDR1 and CDR2 sequences are MNHEY and SVGEGT. With 7 bases removed from V and 0 bases from J, the gap between germline ends came to 13 bases. There are 16 residues in the CDR3. The CDR3 DNA follows: TGTGCCAGCACCAACAAGAGCCCCTCTGGGGCCAACGTCCTGACTTTC. It codes for CASTNKSPSGANVLTF.

The genes are TRBV12-3 or TRBV12-4 and TRBJ2-7; 9 bases agree with TRBD2. Trimming at V came to 7 bases and at J to 6 bases, leaving 7 bases not matched to a gene. The CDR3 is made up of 13 amino acids. CDR3: CASKLAGQIEQYF. The CDR3 DNA sequence: TGTGCCAGCAAGCTAGCGGGACAAATCGAGCAGTACTTC.